This record looks at one T cell receptor beta chain sequence and its context. Its specificity is unknown. The sample originates from a study of T cell repertoires in cytomegalovirus infection. Turning to the study itself: HLA-B-restricted CMV epitopes that are well studied, plus recently identified HLA-C-restricted ones, were used by the study.

A single record per CDR3 protein comes from TCRdb applying MiXCR to the reads. The sample lists around 750,000 distinct CDR3 sequences, about 30% seen once, with roughly an eighth in the top ten. V gave up 3 bases and J gave up 4 bases, with 19 bases separating them. Germline V gene sequence: CDR1 SGHVS, CDR2 FNYEAQ. The length of the CDR3 is 16 residues. This sequence joins TRBV7-6 and TRBJ2-7, with D tentatively TRBD2 (5 bases). This specimen was cultured CD8+ T cells from PBMCs, taken from culture after CMV antigen stimulation. The sequence was collected from a human donor in good health (CMV status not recorded). Some clones in this sample may be carry-over from other donors' samples. CDR3 amino acids: CASSFVAFPGEYEQYF. For the CDR3, the DNA is TGTGCCAGCAGCTTCGTGGCTTTCCCCGGGGAGTACGAGCAGTACTTC.